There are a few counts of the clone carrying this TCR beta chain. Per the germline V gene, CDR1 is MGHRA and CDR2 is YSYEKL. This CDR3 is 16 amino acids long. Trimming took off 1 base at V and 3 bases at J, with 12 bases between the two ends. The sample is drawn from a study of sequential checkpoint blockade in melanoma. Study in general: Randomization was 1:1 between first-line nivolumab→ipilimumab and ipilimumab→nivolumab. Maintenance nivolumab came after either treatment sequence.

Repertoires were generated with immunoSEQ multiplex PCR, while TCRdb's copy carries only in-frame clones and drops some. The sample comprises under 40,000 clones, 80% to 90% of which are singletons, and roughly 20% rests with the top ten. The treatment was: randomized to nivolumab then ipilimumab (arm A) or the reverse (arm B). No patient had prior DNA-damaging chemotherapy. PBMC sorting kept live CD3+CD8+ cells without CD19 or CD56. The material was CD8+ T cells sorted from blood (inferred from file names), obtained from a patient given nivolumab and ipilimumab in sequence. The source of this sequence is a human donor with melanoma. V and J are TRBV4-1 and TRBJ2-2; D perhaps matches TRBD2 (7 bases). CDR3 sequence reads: CASSQGPGGHTGELFF. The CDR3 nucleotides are TGCGCCAGCAGCCAAGGCCCCGGGGGGCACACCGGGGAGCTGTTTTTT.